This T cell receptor (beta chain) was recovered during a study of beta chain features in type 1 diabetes. At the level of the study: Patient and healthy donor groups were alike in age, gender and cell yields.

Sequenced material consisted of expressed TCRB transcripts (all of the isolated RNA was reverse transcribed). Assay: immunoSEQ multiplex PCR; the TCRdb copy retains only in-frame clones and omits some. Of about 220,000 clones listed, approximately 11% are singletons. What was sequenced was central memory CD4+ T cells from blood. This clonotype originated in a man younger than 35 in good health.

The CDR3 bases are TGTGCAAGTCGCTTAGCCCAGGCTTTGGGGGGACGAGAGACCCAGTACTTC. It yields the protein CASRLAQALGGRETQYF. The chain employs TRBV12-2 and TRBJ2-5; the table's D call, TRBD2, has no DNA check behind it. TRBV12-2 is a pseudogene. This CDR3 comprises 17 residues.